This TCR beta chain was captured by sequencing in a study of a mutant IDH1 vaccine in newly diagnosed glioma. The table came from immunoSEQ multiplex PCR; TCRdb's copy has only in-frame clones and leaves some out. This table holds approximately 61,000 clones, around 80% found once. Time point here: week 5, during vaccination. All doses held 300 ug of mutant IDH1 20-mer peptide, with topical imiquimod. Concerning this clone: The antigen remains unidentified.

Germline CDR1 reads SGHTA; CDR2 reads FQGNSA. The CDR3 runs to 13 residues. The V end was cut by 4 bases, the J end by 8 bases, with 14 bases between. V is TRBV7-2 and J is TRBJ1-2, with D possibly being TRBD1 (6 bases). This sequence originates from a woman in her forties or fifties with glioma. The sequences come from PBMCs, collected from a glioma patient whose treatment included an IDH1 peptide vaccine. This CDR3 reads CASSSAGAGGYTF. The CDR3 DNA reads TGTGCCAGCAGCTCCGCGGGGGCGGGGGGCTACACCTTC.